This paragraph covers one T cell receptor beta chain sequence. This entry comes from a study of shared clonotypes between healthy human individuals. Some clones are missing from TCRdb's copy, which holds only in-frame ones; the method was immunoSEQ multiplex PCR. The table records 2 million to 2.5 million clones, approximately 93% of them present only once. V lost 3 bases, J lost 3 bases, and 14 bases lay in between. CDR3 length: 15 amino acids. The germline V gene encodes CDR1 SGHTA and CDR2 FQGNSA. The origin of this receptor is a man aged 18-30 years in good health. Some clones in this sample may be carry-over from other donors' samples. This sequence joins TRBV7-2 and TRBJ1-1; D is uncertain. Sample: naive CD4+ T cells from PBMCs. Regarding subset: CD45RA+ positively selected. The CDR3 nucleotides are TGTGCCAGCAGCTTTATGCGGGCCGGGCACACTGAAGCTTTCTTT. It specifies CASSFMRAGHTEAFF.